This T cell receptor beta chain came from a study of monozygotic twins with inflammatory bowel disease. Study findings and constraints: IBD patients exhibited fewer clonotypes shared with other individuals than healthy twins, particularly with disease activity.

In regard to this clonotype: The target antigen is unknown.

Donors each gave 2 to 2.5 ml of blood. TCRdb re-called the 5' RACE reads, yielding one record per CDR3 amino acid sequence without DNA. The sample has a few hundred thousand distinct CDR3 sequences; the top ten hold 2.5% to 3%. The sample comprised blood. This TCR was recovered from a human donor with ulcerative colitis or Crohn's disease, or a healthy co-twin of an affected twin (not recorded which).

The CDR3 sequence is CASSLVGSTEAFF. The chain is built from TRBV28 and TRBJ1-1. This CDR3 comprises 13 residues. CDR1 and CDR2 from the germline V gene are MDHEN and SYDVKM.